The clone carrying this T cell receptor beta chain was observed at least ten times. Antigen unknown. This sample stems from a study of read filtering for tumor transcriptome and immune sequencing. For the study at large: After DNase treatment, RNA was made into whole-transcriptome libraries.

From roughly 0.4 ug of RNA, a library with molecular barcoded alpha/delta and beta/gamma adaptors was made. Each CDR3 protein gets one entry after TCRdb re-called the reads with MiXCR. The sample has some 130,000 distinct CDR3 sequences; approximately 13% are singletons. Notes on the study in general: Sorted CD138-negative bone marrow cells were not purified T cells. Dropping single-read clonotypes raised IR-seq and RNA-seq shared-clonotype correlation.

The germline V gene encodes CDR1 SNHLY and CDR2 FYNNEI. V was clipped by 6 bases and J by 3 bases, with 18 bases between them. The CDR3 sequence is 17 residues long. The chain joins TRBV2 to TRBJ2-6; D possibly matches TRBD1 or TRBD2 (5 bases each). Specimen: a population of CD138-negative cells sorted from bone marrow. The TCR was taken from a donor at least 40 years old with multiple myeloma. The CDR3 DNA sequence: TGTGCCAGCAGAGGTAGGGACCTGATCTTTGGGGCCAACGTCCTGACTTTC. This encodes CASRGRDLIFGANVLTF.